The rows below give T cell receptor beta chains drawn from one sample of a study of beta chain features in type 1 diabetes. Sequencing used immunoSEQ multiplex PCR; TCRdb keeps in-frame clones, though not all of them. The table shows hundreds of thousands of clones, with over 25% occurring only once. Input material: naive CD4+ T cells from blood. The receptors shown here come from a man between 18 and 35 years old in good health. CDR3s include the opening cysteine and the closing phenylalanine or tryptophan. A D gene is named only where the DNA matches it firmly. Size is omitted from some rows. Given values are once, few, many or a class for expanded clones.

J gene: TRBJ2-2
clone size: few
D gene: TRBD1
V gene: TRBV28
CDR3 protein: CASSLDRGNTGELFF
CDR3 DNA: TGTGCCAGCAGTTTAGACAGGGGAAACACCGGGGAGCTGTTTTTT

J gene: TRBJ1-1
clone size: NA
D gene: TRBD1
V gene: TRBV30
CDR3 protein: CAWIHRTGRAFF
CDR3 DNA: TGTGCCTGGATTCATAGGACAGGGCGGGCTTTCTTT

J gene: TRBJ2-1
clone size: NA
D gene: NA
V gene: TRBV29-1
CDR3 protein: CSAGPRSYNEQFF
CDR3 DNA: TGCAGCGCGGGTCCCCGTTCCTACAATGAGCAGTTCTTC

J gene: TRBJ2-5
clone size: NA
D gene: NA
V gene: TRBV30
CDR3 protein: CAWSEAVQETQYF
CDR3 DNA: TGTGCCTGGAGTGAGGCGGTCCAAGAGACCCAGTACTTC

J gene: TRBJ2-5
clone size: NA
D gene: NA
V gene: TRBV9
CDR3 protein: CASSVGGSGETQYF
CDR3 DNA: TGTGCCAGCAGCGTAGGGGGCTCGGGGGAGACCCAGTACTTC

J gene: TRBJ2-3
clone size: few
D gene: NA
V gene: TRBV7-9
CDR3 protein: CASSLGLRDTQYF
CDR3 DNA: TGTGCCAGCAGCTTAGGGCTTCGCGATACGCAGTATTTT

J gene: TRBJ1-2
clone size: NA
D gene: TRBD1
V gene: TRBV6-5
CDR3 protein: CASSRGQGSYTF
CDR3 DNA: TGTGCCAGCAGTAGGGGACAGGGTAGCTACACCTTC

J gene: TRBJ2-7
clone size: few
D gene: TRBD2
V gene: TRBV7-8
CDR3 protein: CASSSLAGLTYEQYF
CDR3 DNA: TGTGCCAGCAGCTCCCTAGCGGGGCTGACCTACGAGCAGTACTTC

J gene: TRBJ1-2
clone size: few
D gene: NA
V gene: TRBV30
CDR3 protein: CANRRVRGYTF
CDR3 DNA: TGTGCCAATCGCAGGGTACGTGGCTACACCTTC

J gene: TRBJ2-3
clone size: NA
D gene: TRBD2
V gene: TRBV9
CDR3 protein: CASSVGTSGYTDTQYF
CDR3 DNA: TGTGCCAGCAGCGTAGGGACTAGCGGATACACAGATACGCAGTATTTT

J gene: TRBJ2-1
clone size: NA
D gene: TRBD2
V gene: TRBV30
CDR3 protein: CAWSGTSAYNEQFF
CDR3 DNA: TGTGCCTGGAGTGGGACTAGCGCTTACAATGAGCAGTTCTTC

J gene: TRBJ2-3
clone size: NA
D gene: TRBD2
V gene: TRBV29-1
CDR3 protein: CSVVGGRATDTQYF
CDR3 DNA: TGCAGCGTTGTAGGCGGGAGGGCAACAGATACGCAGTATTTT

J gene: TRBJ2-4
clone size: few
D gene: NA
V gene: TRBV28
CDR3 protein: CASRRYRVSSGRRAKNIQYF
CDR3 DNA: TGTGCCAGCAGGCGGTACAGGGTGTCCTCCGGGAGGAGAGCCAAAAACATTCAGTACTTC

J gene: TRBJ2-1
clone size: NA
D gene: NA
V gene: TRBV7-3
CDR3 protein: CASSLRENEQFF
CDR3 DNA: TGTGCCAGCAGTCTGCGGGAAAATGAGCAGTTCTTC

J gene: TRBJ2-7
clone size: NA
D gene: TRBD2
V gene: TRBV10-3
CDR3 protein: CAITRTSGRNEQYF
CDR3 DNA: TGTGCCATCACCAGGACTAGCGGGAGGAACGAGCAGTACTTC

J gene: TRBJ1-2
clone size: NA
D gene: TRBD1
V gene: TRBV18
CDR3 protein: CASSPRPGTGGKDYGYTF
CDR3 DNA: TGTGCCAGCTCACCGCGTCCCGGGACAGGGGGCAAGGACTATGGCTACACCTTC

J gene: TRBJ1-1
clone size: NA
D gene: NA
V gene: TRBV30
CDR3 protein: CAWTKTLRGNTEAFF
CDR3 DNA: TGTGCCTGGACTAAAACCCTGAGGGGCAACACTGAAGCTTTCTTT

J gene: TRBJ2-7
clone size: few
D gene: NA
V gene: TRBV30
CDR3 protein: CAWSLGVSYEQYF
CDR3 DNA: TGTGCCTGGAGTTTAGGAGTTTCCTACGAGCAGTACTTC

J gene: TRBJ2-7
clone size: NA
D gene: TRBD2
V gene: TRBV6-1
CDR3 protein: CASSETSGTPYEQYF
CDR3 DNA: TGTGCCAGCAGTGAGACTAGCGGGACGCCCTACGAGCAGTACTTC

J gene: TRBJ2-7
clone size: NA
D gene: NA
V gene: TRBV2
CDR3 protein: CASHSWRSSYEQYF
CDR3 DNA: TGTGCCAGCCATAGCTGGCGCAGCTCCTACGAGCAGTACTTC

J gene: TRBJ2-1
clone size: NA
D gene: NA
V gene: TRBV5-1
CDR3 protein: CASSLTASGSYNEQFF
CDR3 DNA: TGCGCCAGCAGCTTGACGGCCAGCGGCTCCTACAATGAGCAGTTCTTC

J gene: TRBJ1-2
clone size: NA
D gene: NA
V gene: TRBV9
CDR3 protein: CASSVGSNTKGYTF
CDR3 DNA: TGTGCCAGCAGCGTAGGCAGCAACACAAAGGGCTACACCTTC

J gene: TRBJ1-4
clone size: NA
D gene: NA
V gene: TRBV9
CDR3 protein: CASSVVGADEKLFF
CDR3 DNA: TGTGCCAGCAGCGTAGTGGGGGCTGATGAAAAACTGTTTTTT

J gene: TRBJ1-2
clone size: NA
D gene: TRBD1
V gene: TRBV28
CDR3 protein: CASSTTGNYGYTF
CDR3 DNA: TGTGCCAGCAGCACGACAGGGAACTATGGCTACACCTTC

J gene: TRBJ2-2
clone size: NA
D gene: NA
V gene: TRBV5-1
CDR3 protein: CASSLGSTGPGELFF
CDR3 DNA: TGCGCCAGCAGCTTGGGGTCCACAGGGCCCGGGGAGCTGTTTTTT

J gene: TRBJ2-7
clone size: NA
D gene: NA
V gene: TRBV28
CDR3 protein: CASSSHMLHEQYF
CDR3 DNA: TGTGCCAGCAGTTCCCACATGCTGCACGAGCAGTACTTC

J gene: TRBJ2-7
clone size: NA
D gene: TRBD1
V gene: TRBV6-6
CDR3 protein: CASTRTGGYEQYF
CDR3 DNA: TGTGCCAGCACCCGGACAGGGGGCTACGAGCAGTACTTC

J gene: TRBJ2-7
clone size: few
D gene: NA
V gene: TRBV29-1
CDR3 protein: CSVEGGYEQYF
CDR3 DNA: TGCAGCGTTGAGGGGGGCTACGAGCAGTACTTC

J gene: TRBJ1-1
clone size: NA
D gene: NA
V gene: TRBV15
CDR3 protein: CATSRVMTAEAFF
CDR3 DNA: TGTGCCACCAGCAGAGTTATGACGGCTGAAGCTTTCTTT

J gene: TRBJ2-4
clone size: NA
D gene: TRBD1
V gene: TRBV7-2
CDR3 protein: CASSTGQARAKNIQYF
CDR3 DNA: TGTGCCAGCAGCACTGGACAGGCCCGAGCCAAAAACATTCAGTACTTC

J gene: TRBJ2-7
clone size: NA
D gene: TRBD1
V gene: TRBV15
CDR3 protein: CATSSGTGVHYEQYF
CDR3 DNA: TGTGCCACCAGCAGCGGGACAGGGGTTCACTACGAGCAGTACTTC

J gene: TRBJ2-1
clone size: NA
D gene: TRBD1
V gene: TRBV11-2
CDR3 protein: CASSLGTGEHIAYNEQFF
CDR3 DNA: TGTGCCAGCAGCTTAGGCACAGGGGAACACATCGCCTACAATGAGCAGTTCTTC

J gene: TRBJ2-7
clone size: NA
D gene: NA
V gene: TRBV27
CDR3 protein: CASSLRLAGSDEGEQYF
CDR3 DNA: TGTGCCAGCAGTTTAAGGTTGGCAGGGAGCGACGAGGGCGAGCAGTACTTC

J gene: TRBJ2-3
clone size: NA
D gene: NA
V gene: TRBV15
CDR3 protein: CATSRSHPRQRADTQYF
CDR3 DNA: TGTGCCACCAGCAGATCTCACCCAAGGCAGCGCGCAGATACGCAGTATTTT

J gene: TRBJ2-3
clone size: NA
D gene: NA
V gene: TRBV7-2
CDR3 protein: CASSSGRYTDTQYF
CDR3 DNA: TGTGCCAGCAGCTCGGGACGGTACACAGATACGCAGTATTTT

J gene: TRBJ1-1
clone size: NA
D gene: NA
V gene: TRBV10-2
CDR3 protein: CASAGNTEAFF
CDR3 DNA: TGCGCCTCCGCCGGGAACACTGAAGCTTTCTTT

J gene: TRBJ2-1
clone size: few
D gene: NA
V gene: TRBV7-2
CDR3 protein: CASSLGEYNEQFF
CDR3 DNA: TGTGCCAGCAGCTTAGGAGAGTACAATGAGCAGTTCTTC

J gene: TRBJ2-5
clone size: NA
D gene: TRBD2
V gene: TRBV7-2
CDR3 protein: CASRLSVGGQETQYF
CDR3 DNA: TGTGCCAGCAGACTGAGCGTGGGGGGGCAAGAGACCCAGTACTTC

J gene: TRBJ1-2
clone size: NA
D gene: TRBD1
V gene: TRBV29-1
CDR3 protein: CSIGTGSNYGYTF
CDR3 DNA: TGCAGCATTGGGACAGGCTCTAACTATGGCTACACCTTC

J gene: TRBJ2-5
clone size: few
D gene: NA
V gene: TRBV5-1
CDR3 protein: CASSLDRETQYF
CDR3 DNA: TGCGCCAGCAGCTTGGATAGAGAGACCCAGTACTTC